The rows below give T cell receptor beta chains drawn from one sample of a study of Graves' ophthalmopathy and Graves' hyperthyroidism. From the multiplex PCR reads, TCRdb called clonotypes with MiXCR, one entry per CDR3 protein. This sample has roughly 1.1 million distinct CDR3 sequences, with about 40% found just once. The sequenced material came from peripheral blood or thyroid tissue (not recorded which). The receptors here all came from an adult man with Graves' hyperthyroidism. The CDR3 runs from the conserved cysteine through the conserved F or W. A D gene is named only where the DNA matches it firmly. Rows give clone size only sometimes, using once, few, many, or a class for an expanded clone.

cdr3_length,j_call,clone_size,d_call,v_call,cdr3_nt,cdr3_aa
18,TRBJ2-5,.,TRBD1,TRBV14,TGTGCCAGCAGCCAAGAGGCCGGAGGGACAGGGACCCAAGAGACCCAGTACTTC,CASSQEAGGTGTQETQYF
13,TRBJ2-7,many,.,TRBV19,TGTGCCAGTAGTAGGGAAGGGGACTACGAGCAGTACTTC,CASSREGDYEQYF
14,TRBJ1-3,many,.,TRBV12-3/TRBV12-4,TGTGCCAGCAGTTCGCCGGCTTCTGGAAACACCATATATTTT,CASSSPASGNTIYF
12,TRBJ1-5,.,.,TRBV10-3,TGTGCCATCAGCCACGGGGGGCAGCCCCAGCATTTT,CAISHGGQPQHF
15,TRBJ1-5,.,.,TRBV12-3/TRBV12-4,TGTGCCAGCAGAGAGGGGGGTGGTAGCAATCAGCCCCAGCATTTT,CASREGGGSNQPQHF
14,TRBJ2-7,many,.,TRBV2,TGTGCCAGCAGGGAGGGACAGAAGATCTACGAGCAGTACTTC,CASREGQKIYEQYF
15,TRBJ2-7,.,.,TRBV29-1,TGCAGCGCCACCACTGTGTGGCGGGTACTGAACGAGCAGTACTTC,CSATTVWRVLNEQYF
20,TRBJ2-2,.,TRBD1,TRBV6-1,TGTGCCAGCAGCGAGACAGGGGGATTCGCCGAGCAGCATAACACCGGGGAGCTGTTTTTT,CASSETGGFAEQHNTGELFF
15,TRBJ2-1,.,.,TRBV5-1,TGCGCCAGCAACCCCGCGGGTAGCTCCTACAATGAGCAGTTCTTC,CASNPAGSSYNEQFF
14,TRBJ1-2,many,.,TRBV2,TGTGCCAGCAGTGATGGAGACAGTAACTATGGCTACACCTTC,CASSDGDSNYGYTF
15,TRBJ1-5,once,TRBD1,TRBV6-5,TGTGCCAGCAGTGAAGGGGACAGGTCCAATCAGCCCCAGCATTTT,CASSEGDRSNQPQHF
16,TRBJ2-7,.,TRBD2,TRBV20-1,TGCAGTGCCGAGCCGGCCGGGACTAGCGGTTCCTACGAGCAGTACTTC,CSAEPAGTSGSYEQYF
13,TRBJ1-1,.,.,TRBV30,TGTGCCTGGAGGGCGGGGGCGGCCACTGAAGCTTTCTTT,CAWRAGAATEAFF
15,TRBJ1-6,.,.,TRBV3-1,TGTGCCAGCAGCCAGGCGGGACGGAATAATTCACCCCTCCACTTT,CASSQAGRNNSPLHF
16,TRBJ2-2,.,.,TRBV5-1,TGCGCCAGCAGCCCCCAGGGAGGACCGACCACCGGGGAGCTGTTTTTT,CASSPQGGPTTGELFF
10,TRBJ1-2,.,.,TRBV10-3,TGTGCCATCAGTAGTTTAGGCAACACCTTC,CAISSLGNTF
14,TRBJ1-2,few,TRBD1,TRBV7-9,TGTGCCAGCAGCTCGACAGGGGGCGAGACTGGCTACACCTTC,CASSSTGGETGYTF
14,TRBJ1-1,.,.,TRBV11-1,TGTGCCAGCAGCTTAAAGGGGATTAACACTGAAGCTTTCTTT,CASSLKGINTEAFF
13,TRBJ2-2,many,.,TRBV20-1,TGCAGTGCCTCCGTTTACGGAACCGGGGAGCTGTTTTTT,CSASVYGTGELFF
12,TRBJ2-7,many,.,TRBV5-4,TGTGCCAGCAGTCGGCGGGAAAACGAGCAGTACTTC,CASSRRENEQYF
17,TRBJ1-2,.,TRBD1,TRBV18,TGTGCCAGCTCACCAGGGACAGGGGGGCCGGAGGCCGGTGGCTACACCTTC,CASSPGTGGPEAGGYTF
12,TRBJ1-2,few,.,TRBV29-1,TGCAGCGCCACGGACAAGGACAGCATCTACACCTTC,CSATDKDSIYTF
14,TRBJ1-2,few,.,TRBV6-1,TGTGCCAGCAGTGAATACGGGGAAAACTATGGCTACACCTTC,CASSEYGENYGYTF
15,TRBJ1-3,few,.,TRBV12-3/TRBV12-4,TGTGCCAGCAGTTTAAGGAGCGGGGGGTTCGAGTCCATATATTTT,CASSLRSGGFESIYF
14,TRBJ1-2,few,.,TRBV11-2,TGCGCCAGCAGCCAAGGTAACGGGGCTGCTGGCTACACCTTC,CASSQGNGAAGYTF
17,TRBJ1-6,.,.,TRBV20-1,TGCAGTGCTAGAGATCTGGGGGGCTCGGGCAATAATTCACCCCTCCACTTT,CSARDLGGSGNNSPLHF
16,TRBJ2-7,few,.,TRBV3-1,TGTGCCAGCAGCTCGCCCCGCGGGACAGAAGCCTACGAGCAGTACTTC,CASSSPRGTEAYEQYF
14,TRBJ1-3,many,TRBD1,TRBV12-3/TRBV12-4,TGTGCCAGCACCCGGACAGGGGTCGGAAACACCATATATTTT,CASTRTGVGNTIYF
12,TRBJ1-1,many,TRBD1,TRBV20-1,TGCAGTGCTAGGACAGGGGACACTGAAGCTTTCTTT,CSARTGDTEAFF
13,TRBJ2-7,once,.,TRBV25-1,TGTGCCAGCAGTAGGCTTGCCACCGACGAGCAGTACTTC,CASSRLATDEQYF
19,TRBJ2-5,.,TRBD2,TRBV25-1,TGTGCCAGCAGTGCTAGCCCTCCCGGGGCTAGCGGGGAGAGGAAGACCCAGTACTTC,CASSASPPGASGERKTQYF
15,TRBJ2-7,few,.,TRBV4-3,TGCGCCAGCAGCCAAGAGACGGTACGATCCTACGAGCAGTACTTC,CASSQETVRSYEQYF
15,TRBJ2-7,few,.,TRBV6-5,TGTGCCAGCAGTTACTCGACCGGGGGCCGGTGGGAGCAGTACTTC,CASSYSTGGRWEQYF
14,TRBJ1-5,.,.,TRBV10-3,TGTGCCAGCAGTACCGTGGGGAGCAATCAGCCCCAGCATTTT,CASSTVGSNQPQHF
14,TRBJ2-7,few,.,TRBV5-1,TGCGCCAGCAGCTTGGATGCTCACTCCTACGAGCAGTACTTC,CASSLDAHSYEQYF
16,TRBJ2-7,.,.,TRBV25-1,TGTGCCAGCAGTTCAGTGAAGGGACGGATGGTCTACGAGCAGTACTTC,CASSSVKGRMVYEQYF
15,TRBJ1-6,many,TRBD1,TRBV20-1,TGCAGTGCTAGAGACCTAGGGGGCGGTGGATCACCCCTCCACTTT,CSARDLGGGGSPLHF
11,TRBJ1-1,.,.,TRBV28,TGCGCCAGCAGTTCGTACAGGGAAGCTTTCTTT,CASSSYREAFF
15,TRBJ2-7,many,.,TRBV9,TGTGCCAGCAGCGTAGGGCCAGGCCCTACCTACGAGCAGTACTTC,CASSVGPGPTYEQYF
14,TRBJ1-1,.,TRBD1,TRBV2,TGTGCCAGCAGCTTCTCGACAGGGGGCGAGGAAGCTTTCTTT,CASSFSTGGEEAFF
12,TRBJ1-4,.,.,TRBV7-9,TGTGCCAGCAACTGGGCAAATGAAAAACTGTTTTTT,CASNWANEKLFF
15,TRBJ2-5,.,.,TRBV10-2,TGTGCCAGCAGCACCAGGACAGCGGGCCAAGAGACCCAGTACTTC,CASSTRTAGQETQYF
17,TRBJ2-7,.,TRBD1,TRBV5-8,TGTGCCAGCAGCTTGGCCCGTCTACGGGACAGCTCCTACGAGCAGTACTTC,CASSLARLRDSSYEQYF